The rows below give T cell receptor beta chains drawn from one sample of a study of blood T cell repertoires in COVID-19. The protocol was immunoSEQ multiplex PCR, while the TCRdb copy is restricted to in-frame clones and leaves out a portion. This sample has about 170,000 clones, with 80% to 95% found just once. Sequenced material: peripheral blood. The receptor source for this set is a woman aged 45-65 years with acute or convalescent COVID-19. CDR3s include the opening cysteine and the closing phenylalanine or tryptophan. Each record gives: clone size, D gene, J gene, V gene, CDR3 protein, CDR3 DNA. A D gene is named only where the DNA matches it firmly. Expanded clones get a size class; other rows say once, few or many, or leave the size out.

>once|TRBD1|TRBJ2-5|TRBV29-1
CSVGDSTRQGRETQYF
TGCAGCGTTGGTGACTCTACCCGACAGGGAAGAGAGACCCAGTACTTC
>-|-|TRBJ1-2|TRBV9
CASSVGGKGSYGYTF
TGTGCCAGCAGCGTGGGGGGTAAAGGTAGCTATGGCTACACCTTC
>-|TRBD1|TRBJ2-3|TRBV12-5
CASAPGQGYTDTQYF
TGTGCTAGTGCTCCTGGACAGGGGTATACAGATACGCAGTATTTT
>few|TRBD1|TRBJ2-3|TRBV5-1
CASSWKGQGVDTQYF
TGCGCCAGCAGCTGGAAGGGACAGGGAGTAGATACGCAGTATTTT
>-|-|TRBJ1-2|TRBV15
CATSRDLEFNYGYTF
TGTGCCACCAGCAGAGATCTAGAGTTCAACTATGGCTACACCTTC
>-|-|TRBJ1-2|TRBV12-3/TRBV12-4
CASSHRRLGGYTF
TGTGCCAGCAGTCACCGGAGGTTGGGGGGCTACACCTTC
>-|-|TRBJ1-3|TRBV3-1/TRBV3-2
CASSQELSSGNTIYF
TGTGCCAGCAGCCAAGAACTGTCCTCTGGAAACACCATATATTTT
>-|TRBD1|TRBJ1-1|TRBV12-3/TRBV12-4
CASVQGGNTEAFF
TGTGCCAGCGTACAGGGGGGGAACACTGAAGCTTTCTTT
>-|-|TRBJ1-1|TRBV9
CASSSPTGRNTEAFF
TGTGCCAGCAGCTCCCCCACGGGAAGGAACACTGAAGCTTTCTTT
>-|-|TRBJ2-7|TRBV6-4
CASSDGEDILYEQYF
TGTGCCAGCAGTGACGGAGAGGACATACTCTACGAGCAGTACTTC
>-|TRBD1|TRBJ2-5|TRBV24-1
CATSDSRQGQLQETQYF
TGTGCCACCAGTGATTCCCGACAGGGACAACTCCAAGAGACCCAGTACTTC
>-|TRBD1|TRBJ2-5|TRBV19
CASNPGQGGFETQYF
TGTGCCAGTAATCCGGGACAGGGGGGTTTTGAGACCCAGTACTTC
>-|TRBD2|TRBJ2-1|TRBV4-3
CASSRASGLAGGPYNNEQFF
TGCGCCAGCAGCCGAGCCTCCGGACTAGCGGGAGGCCCCTATAACAATGAGCAGTTCTTC
>-|-|TRBJ1-6|TRBV25-1
CASSDGPAGNSPLHF
TGTGCCAGCAGTGACGGACCTGCGGGTAATTCACCCCTCCACTTT